The clone carrying this T cell receptor beta chain was seen only a few times. Its specificity is not known. The second PCR ran about 6 to 12 cycles with a sample-barcoded 5' primer and J-beta primers. Every molecule of cDNA carried a tag from a template-switch adaptor with 12 random nucleotides. TCRdb itself ran the 5' RACE reads through MiXCR, one entry per CDR3 protein. The data show some 940,000 distinct CDR3 sequences, approximately 32% seen once. CDR1 ENHRY and CDR2 SYGVKD come from the germline V gene. V gave up 0 bases and J gave up 11 bases, with 8 bases separating them. This CDR3 comprises 12 residues. This sample stems from a study of blood T cells in healthy people across ages. General observations from the study: Greater diversity and more naive CD4+ cells were seen in long-lived donors than in aged donors.

The donors, aged roughly 6 to 95, were healthy Caucasians from Russia. This sample was also put to use in a study of T cells of mothers and their children.

The chain has TRBV10-3 and TRBJ1-5; D is undetermined. Sequenced material: blood. The TCR comes from a middle-aged woman in good health. The CDR3 loop is CAISESPAAQHF. The CDR3 bases are TGTGCCATCAGTGAGTCCCCGGCGGCCCAGCATTTT.